This T cell receptor beta chain originates from a study of cytomegalovirus exposure and HLA in healthy donors. About the research overall: As an earlier analysis found, roughly 180 million T cells yielded about 120 million unique TCR beta sequences. Study findings and constraints: An Asian-associated ancestry cluster reportedly showed fewer N-insertions than the roughly 670-donor mean in a later analysis. An analysis that was carried out later associated some 17,000 TCR beta sequences with HLA alleles at 0.05 false discovery rate.

Germline assignment: CDR1 LNHDA and CDR2 SQIVND (reference sequence). V lost 5 bases and J lost 2; bases outside the gene matches: 11. The CDR3 sequence is 17 residues long. The PCR made use of 60 Vbeta and 13 Jbeta primers. Sequenced by immunoSEQ multiplex PCR; TCRdb stores in-frame clones only, minus some. This table holds approximately 220,000 clones, less than 85% found once. This clone was seen more than once but under ten times. Antigen unknown. Donors in the study were healthy people who gave bone marrow. V gene TRBV19 combines with J gene TRBJ2-3; 9 bases fit TRBD1. This TCR came from a man aged 18 to 30 in good health and CMV-seronegative. Source material: PBMCs. CDR3 coding DNA: TGTGCCAGTAGTCTCCGACAGGGGGGCGGGTCCACAGATACGCAGTATTTT. It codes for CASSLRQGGGSTDTQYF.